This section outlines one T cell receptor beta chain sequence together with its context. The data were taken from a study of T cell responses to AZD1222 COVID-19 vaccine. The assay was immunoSEQ multiplex PCR, and TCRdb's table has in-frame clones only and misses some. Of more than 150,000 clones in the sample, approximately 90% are singletons; the top ten hold 4% to 5.5%. Per germline, CDR1 SGHVS and CDR2 FNYEAQ. V lost 11 bases, J lost 5 bases, and 8 bases stayed unmatched. This CDR3 contains 15 residues. V is TRBV7-6 and J is TRBJ2-5, with 16 bases matching TRBD2. This clonotype was sampled from an adult in good health. The source material was peripheral blood, sampled on day 0 of AZD1222 vaccination. The CDR3 nucleotides read TGTGCCGTGGGACTAGCGGGAGGGCCGGTGGAGACCCAGTACTTC. Protein product: CAVGLAGGPVETQYF.